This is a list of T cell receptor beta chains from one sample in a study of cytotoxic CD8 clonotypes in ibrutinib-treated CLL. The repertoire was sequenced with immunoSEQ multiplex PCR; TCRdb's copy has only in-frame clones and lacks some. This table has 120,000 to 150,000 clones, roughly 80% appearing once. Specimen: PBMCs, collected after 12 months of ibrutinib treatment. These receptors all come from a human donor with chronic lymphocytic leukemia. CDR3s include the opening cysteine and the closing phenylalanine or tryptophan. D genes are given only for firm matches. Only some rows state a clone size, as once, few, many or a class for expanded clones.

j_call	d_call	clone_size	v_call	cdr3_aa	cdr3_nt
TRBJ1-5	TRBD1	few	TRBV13	CASSRDRDAQPQHF	TGTGCCAGCAGCCGGGACAGGGATGCTCAGCCCCAGCATTTT
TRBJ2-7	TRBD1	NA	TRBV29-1	CSVEVGTGTYEQYF	TGCAGCGTTGAAGTGGGGACAGGGACCTACGAGCAGTACTTC
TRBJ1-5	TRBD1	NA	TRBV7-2	CASSAGQGGNQPQHF	TGTGCCAGCAGCGCAGGACAGGGTGGGAATCAGCCCCAGCATTTT
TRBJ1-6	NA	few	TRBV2	CASSGPGPPPSPLHF	TGTGCCAGCAGCGGACCGGGACCCCCGCCTTCACCCCTCCACTTT
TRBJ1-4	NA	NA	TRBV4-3	CASSQDLGEKLFF	TGCGCCAGCAGCCAAGATTTGGGAGAAAAACTGTTTTTT
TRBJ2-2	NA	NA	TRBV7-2	CASSFGNTGELFF	TGTGCCAGCAGTTTTGGGAACACCGGGGAGCTGTTTTTT
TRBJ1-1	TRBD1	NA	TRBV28	CASTRDRVNTEAFF	TGTGCCAGCACCCGGGACAGGGTGAACACTGAAGCTTTCTTT
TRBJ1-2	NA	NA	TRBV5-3	CARSINHGYTF	TGTGCCAGAAGCATCAACCATGGCTACACCTTC
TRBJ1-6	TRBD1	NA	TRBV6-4	CASSEEQGEDSPLHF	TGTGCCAGCAGTGAGGAACAGGGGGAGGATTCACCCCTCCACTTT
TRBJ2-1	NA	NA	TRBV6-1	CASTAGFSYNEQFF	TGTGCCAGTACGGCGGGGTTCTCCTACAATGAGCAGTTCTTC
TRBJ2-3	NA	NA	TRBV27	CASKRSGTDTQYF	TGTGCCAGCAAAAGGTCAGGCACAGATACGCAGTATTTT
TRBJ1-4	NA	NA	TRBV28	CASRDLPPGANEKLFF	TGTGCCAGCAGGGACCTCCCTCCAGGGGCTAATGAAAAACTGTTTTTT
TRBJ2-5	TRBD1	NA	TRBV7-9	CASSPGSGTGETQYF	TGTGCCAGCAGCCCTGGGTCGGGGACAGGGGAAACCCAGTACTTC
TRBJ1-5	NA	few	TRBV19	CASTADSLYQPQHF	TGTGCCAGTACCGCGGACAGCCTGTATCAGCCCCAGCATTTT
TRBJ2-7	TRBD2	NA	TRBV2	CASSERGSVEQYF	TGTGCCAGCAGTGAGCGGGGGTCGGTCGAGCAGTACTTC
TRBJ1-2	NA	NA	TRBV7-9	CASSLTQAGNYGYTF	TGTGCCAGCAGCTTAACCCAGGCAGGGAACTATGGCTACACCTTC
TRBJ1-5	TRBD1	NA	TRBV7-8	CASSLAGTGGGNQPQHF	TGTGCCAGCAGCTTGGCCGGGACAGGGGGGGGTAATCAGCCCCAGCATTTT
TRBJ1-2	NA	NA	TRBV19	CASSATVNYGYTF	TGTGCCAGTAGTGCGACAGTGAACTATGGCTACACCTTC
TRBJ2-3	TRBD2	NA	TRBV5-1	CASSQFSSGGRTDTQYF	TGCGCCAGCAGCCAATTCTCTAGCGGGGGCCGCACAGATACGCAGTATTTT
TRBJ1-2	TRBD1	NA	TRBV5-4	CASSVDRGYGYTF	TGTGCCAGCAGCGTTGACAGGGGCTATGGCTACACCTTC
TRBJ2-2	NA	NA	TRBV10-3	CAISGATNTGELFF	TGTGCCATCAGTGGGGCTACGAACACCGGGGAGCTGTTTTTT
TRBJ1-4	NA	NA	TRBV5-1	CASSLLGTTNEKLFF	TGCGCCAGCAGCCTCCTAGGGACAACTAATGAAAAACTGTTTTTT
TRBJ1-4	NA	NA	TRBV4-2	CASSQDQMGPTNEKLFF	TGTGCCAGCAGCCAAGATCAGATGGGACCCACTAATGAAAAACTGTTTTTT
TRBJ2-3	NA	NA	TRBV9	CASSPRLSSTDTQYF	TGTGCCAGCAGCCCCCGACTTTCTAGCACAGATACGCAGTATTTT
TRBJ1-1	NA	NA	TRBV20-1	CSARDIPEAFF	TGCAGTGCTAGAGATATACCTGAAGCTTTCTTT
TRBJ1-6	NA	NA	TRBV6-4	CASSLGQNNSPLHF	TGTGCCAGCAGCCTAGGACAGAATAATTCACCCCTCCACTTT
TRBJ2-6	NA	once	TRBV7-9	CASSLVRAGANVLTF	TGTGCCAGCAGCTTAGTCAGGGCCGGGGCCAACGTCCTGACTTTC
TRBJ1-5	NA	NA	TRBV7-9	CASSVGGAGQPQHF	TGTGCCAGCAGCGTAGGGGGGGCCGGTCAGCCCCAGCATTTT
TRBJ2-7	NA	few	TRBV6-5	CASSVTAGIAYEQYF	TGTGCCAGCAGTGTAACAGCAGGGATCGCCTACGAGCAGTACTTC
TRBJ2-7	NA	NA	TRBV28	CASSSGTTPYEQYF	TGTGCCAGCAGTTCCGGGACAACCCCCTACGAGCAGTACTTC
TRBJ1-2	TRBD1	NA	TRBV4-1	CASSQVRDREGYTF	TGCGCCAGCAGCCAAGTTCGGGACAGGGAAGGCTACACCTTC
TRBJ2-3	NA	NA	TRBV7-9	CASSLPSGDTQYF	TGTGCCAGCAGCCTCCCCAGTGGAGATACGCAGTATTTT
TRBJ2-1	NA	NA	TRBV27	CASSHNSGTTQYNEQFF	TGTGCCAGCAGTCACAATTCCGGGACGACGCAGTACAATGAGCAGTTCTTC
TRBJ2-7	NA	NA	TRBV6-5	CASIAGPRGEQYF	TGTGCCAGCATCGCCGGGCCTCGAGGGGAGCAGTACTTC
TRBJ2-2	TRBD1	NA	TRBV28	CASSPGTGVTGELFF	TGTGCCAGCAGTCCCGGGACAGGGGTCACCGGGGAGCTGTTTTTT
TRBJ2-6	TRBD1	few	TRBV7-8	CASSLEGQGSLSGANVLTF	TGTGCCAGCAGCTTAGAGGGACAGGGGTCCCTCTCTGGGGCCAACGTCCTGACTTTC
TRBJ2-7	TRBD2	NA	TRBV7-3	CASSLSALDRVPYSGMYEQYF	TGTGCCAGCAGCTTATCGGCTTTAGATAGGGTCCCATATAGCGGGATGTACGAGCAGTACTTC
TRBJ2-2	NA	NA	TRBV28	CASSLERRELFF	TGTGCCAGCAGTTTAGAGAGGAGGGAGCTGTTTTTT
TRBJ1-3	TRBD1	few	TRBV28	CASSAPSTGSGNTIYF	TGTGCCAGCAGTGCCCCCTCGACAGGGTCTGGAAACACCATATATTTT
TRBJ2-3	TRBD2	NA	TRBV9	CASSASSGTSTDTQYF	TGTGCCAGCAGCGCATCTAGCGGTACTAGCACAGATACGCAGTATTTT
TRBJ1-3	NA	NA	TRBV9	CASSVRGFGGSGNTIYF	TGTGCCAGCAGCGTCAGGGGATTTGGAGGGTCTGGAAACACCATATATTTT
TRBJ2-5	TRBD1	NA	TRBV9	CASSAPIGTGTQYF	TGTGCCAGCAGCGCTCCCATTGGGACAGGAACCCAGTACTTC
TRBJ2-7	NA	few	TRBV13	CASSYSRGQYEQYF	TGTGCCAGCAGTTATTCTAGGGGTCAGTACGAGCAGTACTTC
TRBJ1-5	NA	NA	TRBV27	CASSIQGLGNQPQHF	TGTGCCAGCAGTATACAGGGTTTGGGCAATCAGCCCCAGCATTTT
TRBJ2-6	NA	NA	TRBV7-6	CASSLVLSSGANVLTF	TGTGCCAGCAGCTTAGTACTGTCCTCTGGGGCCAACGTCCTGACTTTC
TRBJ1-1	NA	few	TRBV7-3	CASSYIGTGEAFF	TGTGCCAGCAGCTACATCGGGACGGGAGAAGCTTTCTTT